The 4 T cell receptor beta chains below come from one sample, sequenced in a study of blood T cell repertoires in COVID-19. TCRdb's copy holds only in-frame clones and misses some; the assay was immunoSEQ multiplex PCR. This sample yields tens of thousands of clones, of which about 85% are seen a single time; 15% belongs to the top ten. The sequencing input was peripheral blood. These TCRs come from a male donor with acute or convalescent COVID-19.

The rearrangement uses TRBV18 and TRBJ2-1; D unclear. Deletions cut 0 bases from V and 0 bases from J, with 9 bases between. Per germline, CDR1 KGHSH and CDR2 LQKENI. The CDR3 is 16 residues long. The CDR3 sequence is CASSPPNSISYNEQFF. The CDR3 DNA reads as TGTGCCAGCTCACCACCAAACAGTATCTCCTACAATGAGCAGTTCTTC.

V and J are TRBV23-1 and TRBJ1-6, with D possibly being TRBD1 (6 bases). TRBV23-1 is recorded as an ORF, its role being uncertain. There are 16 residues in the CDR3. The V gene lost 8 bases and the J gene lost 7 bases, with 21 bases spanning the gap. CDR3 amino acids: CASHSGTSQGNSPLHF. CDR3 in DNA: TGCGCCAGCCACTCAGGGACCAGCCAGGGGAATTCACCCCTCCACTTT.

This clone was seen just once. V usage is TRBV19 and J usage is TRBJ1-5; D gene uncertain. The CDR3 spans 16 residues. V dropped 6 bases and J dropped 6 bases, with 21 bases sitting between them. Germline V gives CDR1 LNHDA, CDR2 SQIVND (reference sequence). The CDR3 is CASRAMEGGNPQPQHF. The CDR3, as DNA: TGTGCCAGTAGGGCTATGGAGGGCGGAAACCCTCAGCCCCAGCATTTT.

The rearrangement uses TRBV11-1 and TRBJ2-7; weak D call: TRBD1 (7 bases). Trimming shortened V by 4 bases and J by 5 bases, and 15 bases separated the two germline ends. Germline V gives CDR1 SGHAT, CDR2 FQDESV (reference sequence). The length of the CDR3 is 14 residues. CDR3 nucleotides: TGTGCCAGCAGCTCCCCAGGGGGGAACGACGAGCAGTACTTC. As protein: CASSSPGGNDEQYF.